The rows below give T cell receptor beta chains drawn from one sample of a study of T cells in Graves' hyperthyroidism and ophthalmopathy. TCRdb reanalysed the multiplex PCR reads using MiXCR and keeps one entry per CDR3 protein. The sample lists around 370,000 distinct CDR3 sequences, about 18% occurring once. Sequences were obtained from blood. The origin of the receptors is a man younger than 35 with Graves' ophthalmopathy. Both conserved end residues are trimmed from each CDR3. The size of a clone is reported for some rows only, either as once, few or many, or as a class for expanded clones.

v_gene	j_gene	abundance	CDR3aa
TRBV20-1	TRBJ1-2	-	SARAPLGYGYT
TRBV7-8	TRBJ2-4	many	ASSLTSGGDIQY
TRBV12-3/TRBV12-4	TRBJ1-4	many	ASSRSGTGGEKLF
TRBV20-1	TRBJ1-5	-	SASGDGARSNQPQH
TRBV5-4	TRBJ2-2	-	ASSLPGVTNTGELF
TRBV13	TRBJ1-1	few	ASSFHWTGDTEAF
TRBV7-3	TRBJ2-1	many	ASSLLLAGEQF
TRBV6-1	TRBJ1-2	many	ASTHQGAYGYT
TRBV20-1	TRBJ1-2	-	SARGPGAEGYT
TRBV2	TRBJ2-5	many	ASTYLAQETQY
TRBV6-1	TRBJ2-6	-	ASSVPGRLAGANVLT
TRBV29-1	TRBJ1-2	once	SVGTGGRNYGYT
TRBV12-3/TRBV12-4	TRBJ1-1	once	ASRSRGRKKNTEAF
TRBV18	TRBJ2-1	-	ASSFKRVSYNEQF
TRBV20-1	TRBJ2-2	-	SARVGGANTGELF
TRBV12-3/TRBV12-4	TRBJ2-3	-	ASSPSGTARTDTQY
TRBV28	TRBJ2-1	many	ASSFSGGNNEQF
TRBV11-2	TRBJ2-7	many	ASSLGQGGYEQY
TRBV19	TRBJ1-2	-	ASIAGPNYGYT
TRBV27	TRBJ2-2	-	ASSLEGPITGELF
TRBV20-1	TRBJ2-4	-	SAISGSAAGRNIQY
TRBV24-1	TRBJ2-5	few	ATSGGTFQETQY
TRBV28	TRBJ1-6	few	ASSLLDSPLH
TRBV10-3	TRBJ1-1	-	AISESGREGTEAF
TRBV11-2	TRBJ2-3	many	ASSSITDTQY
TRBV27	TRBJ1-5	few	ASSQNPYSNQPQH
TRBV6-1	TRBJ2-2	few	ASKWLSGGASTGELF
TRBV7-9	TRBJ2-1	few	ASSRDSSGARNEQF
TRBV28	TRBJ2-6	few	ASSPVSGANVLT
TRBV11-2	TRBJ1-2	many	ASSLGQVDYT
TRBV10-3	TRBJ2-5	many	AISESGVAGQETQY
TRBV6-2/TRBV6-3	TRBJ2-1	many	ASGTWRLGGNEQF
TRBV7-2	TRBJ2-5	many	ASSLKWGSETQY
TRBV3-1	TRBJ2-5	few	ASSLVAETQY
TRBV10-3	TRBJ2-7	-	AISDGERGETYEQY
TRBV7-3	TRBJ2-3	-	ASSLGTGPNTQY
TRBV4-1	TRBJ2-3	few	ASSQGNVGTDTQY
TRBV20-1	TRBJ1-2	few	SASQGRGYGYT
TRBV6-1	TRBJ1-3	many	ASSELVGGNTIY
TRBV12-3/TRBV12-4	TRBJ1-2	-	AGSKNRDRDSYGYT
TRBV5-1	TRBJ2-1	many	ASSFEGGHYNEQF
TRBV10-1	TRBJ1-1	many	ASSESSVNTEAF
TRBV5-1	TRBJ1-1	few	ASSSQDKVNTEAF
TRBV28	TRBJ2-7	many	ASSPGASGRKSYEQY
TRBV4-1	TRBJ1-2	-	ASSRGPPPLNYGYT
TRBV11-2	TRBJ2-3	few	ASSPGLAGAHRTDTQY
TRBV7-8	TRBJ2-1	many	ASSSGTGAYNEQF
TRBV5-1	TRBJ2-7	many	ASSELAGGPYEQY
TRBV3-1	TRBJ1-1	many	ASSQAGTNTEAF
TRBV28	TRBJ1-1	many	ASSLNRGRGTEAF
TRBV7-9	TRBJ1-3	few	ASSAGQKTIY
TRBV12-3/TRBV12-4	TRBJ1-4	-	ASSDSGNEKLF
TRBV5-1	TRBJ2-1	-	ASSLGDGWFLF
TRBV5-6	TRBJ1-1	many	ASSKGGGRNTEAF
TRBV2	TRBJ1-2	-	ASSVGGGRGYT
TRBV6-1	TRBJ2-1	-	ASSSLTSGILDEQF
TRBV28	TRBJ1-4	-	ASSPETGVNEKLF
TRBV18	TRBJ2-5	many	ASSPPVTTRETQY